This T cell receptor (beta chain) was sequenced in a study of CD8 T cells in Susac syndrome. With random hexamers, reverse transcription was performed on about 0.45 to 1 ug of RNA. The method of amplification for TCR beta CDR3 was immunoSEQ multiplex PCR, covering 54 Vbeta and 13 Jbeta. From the immunoSEQ multiplex PCR reads, TCRdb called clonotypes with MiXCR, one entry per CDR3 protein. Of about 200,000 distinct CDR3 sequences detected, around 95% appear once; the ten largest clones hold around 0.093%. V was cut by 5 bases and J by 13 bases, with 16 bases left in between. Germline lookup yields CDR1 KGHDR and CDR2 SFDVKD. The CDR3 spans 12 residues.

This sequence was found in a human donor with multiple sclerosis. V and J are TRBV24-1 and TRBJ1-2; possibly TRBD1 for D (5 bases). Input material: CD4+ T cells from PBMCs. CDR3 coding DNA: TGTGCCACCAGTGCCTCCGGGACCCGGGTCACCTTC. It encodes CATSASGTRVTF.